These 22 T cell receptor beta chains came from one sample sequenced in a study of spatial heterogeneity in lung cancer. TCRdb called the 5' RACE reads again in MiXCR, with one record for every CDR3 protein. The sample carries tens of thousands of distinct CDR3 sequences, about a tenth recorded once. Time point: blood at routine non-recurrence follow-up after resection. The sequencing here drew on PBMCs, taken at follow-up. The receptors derive from a male donor with early-stage non-small cell lung cancer.

This clonotype was seen at least ten times. The chain is built from TRBV5-1 and TRBJ2-7; the D is unclear. Germline CDR1 is SGHRS and CDR2 is YFSETQ. The V and J ends lost 0 bases and 1 base respectively, with 8 bases between them. This CDR3 region has 14 residues. The CDR3 coding sequence is TGCGCCAGCAGCTTGGACCCAAGTTCCTACGAGCAGTACTTC. Amino acids: CASSLDPSSYEQYF.

This clonotype was seen more than once but under ten times. The V and J genes are TRBV7-9 and TRBJ1-6, with D unclear. CDR1 SEHNR and CDR2 FQNEAQ come from the germline V gene (reference sequence). Trimming shortened V by 1 base and J by 8 bases, and 6 bases separated the two germline ends. The CDR3 has 13 residues. The CDR3 DNA is TGTGCCAGCAGCTTAGGATTAGATTCACCCCTCCACTTT. As protein: CASSLGLDSPLHF.

This clonotype was recorded many times. The chain employs TRBV20-1 and TRBJ2-7; possibly TRBD1 for D (5 bases). Germline CDR1 is DFQATT and CDR2 is SNEGSKA (reference sequence). V lost 2 bases and J 2 bases, leaving 25 bases between the germline ends. CDR3 size: 18 residues. CDR3 residues: CSARIVGPVPGSTYEQYF. The CDR3 coding sequence is TGCAGTGCTAGAATAGTTGGGCCGGTGCCAGGGTCAACCTACGAGCAGTACTTC.

The table lists this clonotype with a few counts. The rearrangement joins TRBV29-1 to TRBJ2-1, with 7 bases identical to TRBD2. V was pared by 3 bases and J by 2 bases, with 4 bases of the junction left unmatched. Germline CDR1 SQVTM, CDR2 ANQGSEA. The CDR3 is 14 residues long. The CDR3 DNA is TGCAGCGTTGAGAAGGCGGGGGCCTACAATGAGCAGTTCTTC. This codes for CSVEKAGAYNEQFF.

This clonotype was counted ten times or more. The V and J genes are TRBV28 and TRBJ2-1; weak D call: TRBD1 (5 bases). Germline CDR1 is MDHEN and CDR2 is SYDVKM. V gave up 2 bases and J gave up 9 bases, with 14 bases separating them. The CDR3 covers 14 residues. CDR3 region: CASSLRAGLGEQFF. The CDR3 coding sequence is TGTGCCAGCAGTTTACGGGCAGGGTTGGGTGAGCAGTTCTTC.

This clonotype has ten or more counts. The chain uses TRBV13 and TRBJ2-7, with unresolved D. Germline V gene data show CDR1 as PRHDT and CDR2 as FYEKMQ (reference sequence). The CDR3 consists of 13 residues. V lost 2 bases and J lost 1, with 6 bases in between. CDR3 nucleotides: TGTGCCAGCAGCTTACGGCAGTCCTACGAGCAGTACTTC. Protein sequence: CASSLRQSYEQYF.

This clonotype was counted only a few times. The rearrangement uses TRBV11-2 and TRBJ2-5; D tentatively reads TRBD1 or TRBD2 (5 bases each). Germline lookup yields CDR1 SGHAT and CDR2 FQNNGV. V was trimmed by 1 base and J by 1 base, leaving 7 bases between them. The CDR3 totals 14 residues. In DNA form, the CDR3 reads TGTGCCAGCAGCTTAGCGGGGACCCAAGAGACCCAGTACTTC. It encodes CASSLAGTQETQYF.

This clonotype was picked up many times. The chain uses TRBV6-2 or TRBV6-3 and TRBJ2-5; no clear D. With 2 bases removed from V and 0 bases from J, the gap between germline ends came to 10 bases. Germline V gives CDR1 MNHEY, CDR2 SVGEGT. CDR3 size: 15 residues. CDR3 sequence: CASSYPLSYQETQYF. In DNA, the CDR3 is TGTGCCAGCAGTTACCCTCTTTCCTACCAAGAGACCCAGTACTTC.

The table lists this clonotype with many counts. The rearrangement links TRBV7-2 to TRBJ2-5; D unresolved. The V end lost 1 base, the J end lost 2 bases, and 8 bases lay between the germline ends. Per germline, CDR1 SGHTA and CDR2 FQGNSA. This CDR3 has 14 residues. The CDR3, as DNA: TGTGCCAGCAGCTTAGATGTCAGTCAAGAGACCCAGTACTTC. This sequence encodes CASSLDVSQETQYF.

This clonotype showed up many times. The chain is built from TRBV6-5 and TRBJ1-1; no clear D gene. CDR1 is MNHEY, CDR2 SVGAGI, per germline. V was shortened by 0 bases and J by 1 base, with 9 bases between the two germline ends. The CDR3 runs 15 residues. CDR3 nucleotides: TGTGCCAGCAGTTACTCGATGGGAGGGAACACTGAAGCTTTCTTT. Its protein product is CASSYSMGGNTEAFF.

V and J are TRBV6-2 or TRBV6-3 and TRBJ1-6, with no clear D. The CDR3 is made up of 14 amino acids. Between the trimmed V and J ends, which lost 7 bases and 5 bases, there was a span of 12 bases. Germline V gives CDR1 MNHEY, CDR2 SVGEGT. CDR3 loop: CASTLAGNNSPLHF. DNA of the CDR3: TGTGCCAGCACCCTTGCGGGTAATAATTCACCCCTCCACTTT.

As concerns this clonotype: The junction shows a germline mismatch at one end, possibly a read error. This chain uses TRBV18 with TRBJ2-5, with 7 bases lining up with TRBD1. The CDR3 covers 14 residues. Looked up from germline, CDR1 is KGHSH and CDR2 is LQKENI. The CDR3 sequence: CASPPGGNGETQYF. The CDR3 DNA reads TGTGCCAGCCCACCAGGGGGAAATGGAGAGACCCAGTACTTC.

This clonotype was observed at least ten times. The chain combines TRBV2 with TRBJ1-1; 10 bases are shared with TRBD1. J gave up 6 bases and V 5 bases, and 12 bases lay outside the gene matches. The CDR3 runs 16 residues. CDR1 is SNHLY and CDR2 is FYNNEI in the germline V gene. Here the CDR3 DNA reads TGTGCCAGCAGTCCCGGGACAGGGGAGGTTTTTGCTGAAGCTTTCTTT. It specifies CASSPGTGEVFAEAFF.

This clonotype was counted only a few times. The V and J genes are TRBV10-3 and TRBJ2-1, with 8 bases identical to TRBD2. CDR3 size: 15 residues. The germline V gene encodes CDR1 ENHRY and CDR2 SYGVKD. V trimming: 11 bases; J trimming: 4 bases; junction bases outside the gene matches: 13. As DNA, the CDR3 is TGTGCCTCCAACCAACCGGGGGGGTTATACAATGAGCAGTTCTTC. Translation: CASNQPGGLYNEQFF.

This clonotype was detected many times. The CDR3 loop reads CASSERGPGQGVNEQFF. The CDR3 DNA is TGTGCCAGCAGCGAGCGAGGACCGGGACAGGGAGTCAATGAGCAGTTCTTC. This chain connects TRBV9 to TRBJ2-1, with TRBD1 matching 9 bases. Trimming took 3 bases from V and 6 from J; bases not matched to a gene: 13. Germline V gene sequence: CDR1 SGDLS, CDR2 YYNGEE. The CDR3 has 17 amino acids. The full variable domain, in which reference TRBV9 and TRBJ2-1 provide the parts outside the CDR3, is DSGVTQTPKHLITATGQRVTLRCSPRSGDLSVYWYQQSLDQGLQFLIQYYNGEERAKGNILERFSAQQFPDLHSELNLSSLELGDSALYFCASSERGPGQGVNEQFFGPGTRLTVL.

This clonotype was counted many times. The chain is built from TRBV20-1 and TRBJ2-7; a weak D match, TRBD1 (5 bases). CDR3 length: 12 amino acids. With 2 bases removed from V and 6 bases from J, the gap between germline ends came to 11 bases. From germline, CDR1 is DFQATT and CDR2 SNEGSKA (reference sequence). CDR3 residues: CSARYRQSEQYF. CDR3 bases: TGCAGTGCTAGATACCGACAGAGCGAGCAGTACTTC.

This clonotype was seen only a few times. The rearrangement joins TRBV28 to TRBJ2-1, with a possible D match to TRBD2 (6 bases). The CDR3 is made up of 15 amino acids. V lost 3 bases and J 7 bases, leaving 16 bases between the germline ends. Per germline, CDR1 MDHEN and CDR2 SYDVKM. CDR3 nucleotide sequence: TGTGCCAGCAGTTTCATCGGGGGTGAGTGGAATGAGCAGTTCTTC. The encoded protein is CASSFIGGEWNEQFF.

This clonotype came up many times. The V and J genes are TRBV5-1 and TRBJ2-3; 7 bases are shared with TRBD2. In germline, CDR1 is SGHRS, CDR2 YFSETQ. CDR3 length equals 15 residues. The V segment lost 4 bases and the J segment 0 bases; nucleotides outside the gene matches: 5. The CDR3 loop is CASSPTSESTDTQYF. DNA of the CDR3: TGCGCCAGCAGCCCAACTAGCGAGAGCACAGATACGCAGTATTTT. Full variable domain (remainder filled in from reference TRBV5-1 and TRBJ2-3): KAGVTQTPRYLIKTRGQQVTLSCSPISGHRSVSWYQQTPGQGLQFLFEYFSETQRNKGNFPGRFSGRQFSNSRSEMNVSTLELGDSALYLCASSPTSESTDTQYFGPGTRLTVL.

In its sample, this clonotype is medium-sized. CDR3 nucleotide sequence: TGCGCCAGCAGCCAAGGATGGGGAGGCGGGGAGCTGTTTTTT. Its translation: CASSQGWGGGELFF. V usage is TRBV4-1 and J usage is TRBJ2-2; a weak D match, TRBD2 (6 bases). CDR3 size: 14 residues. Germline V CDR1 and CDR2: MGHRA, YSYEKL. V dropped 1 base and J dropped 7 bases, with 10 bases sitting between them.

This clonotype was counted ten times or more. The rearrangement uses TRBV4-2 and TRBJ1-1; D not certain. Per germline, CDR1 LGHNA and CDR2 YNFKEQ. The CDR3 is 15 amino acids. V lost 0 bases and J 4 bases, leaving 12 bases between the germline ends. CDR3 sequence: CASSQDATSGTEAFF. The CDR3, as DNA: TGTGCCAGCAGCCAAGACGCGACATCAGGCACTGAAGCTTTCTTT.

Many counts were recorded for this clonotype. J is TRBJ2-2 and V is TRBV5-8, with D perhaps matching TRBD1 or TRBD2 (5 bases each). The CDR3 sequence is 17 residues long. The V end lost 1 base, the J end lost 0 bases, and 13 bases lay between the germline ends. Germline values: CDR1 SGHTS, CDR2 YDEGEE. The CDR3 bases are TGTGCCAGCAGCTTGTGGGGGTTCTACGCGAACACCGGGGAGCTGTTTTTT. This encodes CASSLWGFYANTGELFF.

This clonotype was counted a few times. The chain couples TRBV6-1 to TRBJ2-1; D possibly uses TRBD1 or TRBD2 (5 bases each). The CDR3 contains 14 residues. Germline V gene data show CDR1 as MNHNS and CDR2 as SASEGT. V lost 11 bases and J 0 bases, leaving 14 bases between the germline ends. The CDR3 region has the DNA TGTGCCGTCCGGGACCGAGACTCCTACAATGAGCAGTTCTTC. This encodes CAVRDRDSYNEQFF.